This TCR beta chain originates from a study of T cell changes during pregnancy in multiple sclerosis. Profiling relied on immunoSEQ multiplex PCR, and the TCRdb table lists in-frame clones only, not all of them. This sample has around 68,000 clones; 75% to 95% occur once, and the top ten carry 1% to 1.5%. The germline gives CDR1 MGHRA, CDR2 YSYEKL. V trimming: 0 bases; J trimming: 5 bases; junction bases outside the gene matches: 13. The CDR3 covers 18 residues. This TCR came from a female donor in good health, enrolled as a control in a pregnancy study. V and J are TRBV4-1 and TRBJ1-1; 9 bases are shared with TRBD1. Sample: peripheral blood, taken after pregnancy. The CDR3 here is CASSQDSRDRAGFTEAFF. The CDR3 DNA reads TGCGCCAGCAGCCAAGATAGCCGGGACAGGGCCGGGTTTACTGAAGCTTTCTTT.